This T cell receptor (beta chain) was sequenced in a study of cytomegalovirus exposure and HLA in healthy donors. Researchers ran the PCR with 60 Vbeta and 13 Jbeta primers. Profiling relied on immunoSEQ multiplex PCR, and the TCRdb table lists in-frame clones only, not all of them. The data contain around 170,000 clones, about three quarters of them singletons. The V gene's germline CDR1 is LGHNA and CDR2 YSLEER. This CDR3 comprises 15 residues. The V gene end was trimmed by 4 bases and the J gene end by 4 bases; junction bases not matched to a gene: 7. Sequencing was performed on PBMCs. This clonotype was sampled from a man in his forties in good health and CMV-seronegative. The chain couples TRBV4-3 to TRBJ1-3; 7 bases map to TRBD1. Here the CDR3 reads CASSPGQGEGNTIYF. The DNA of the CDR3 is TGCGCCAGCAGCCCGGGTCAGGGGGAAGGAAACACCATATATTTT.